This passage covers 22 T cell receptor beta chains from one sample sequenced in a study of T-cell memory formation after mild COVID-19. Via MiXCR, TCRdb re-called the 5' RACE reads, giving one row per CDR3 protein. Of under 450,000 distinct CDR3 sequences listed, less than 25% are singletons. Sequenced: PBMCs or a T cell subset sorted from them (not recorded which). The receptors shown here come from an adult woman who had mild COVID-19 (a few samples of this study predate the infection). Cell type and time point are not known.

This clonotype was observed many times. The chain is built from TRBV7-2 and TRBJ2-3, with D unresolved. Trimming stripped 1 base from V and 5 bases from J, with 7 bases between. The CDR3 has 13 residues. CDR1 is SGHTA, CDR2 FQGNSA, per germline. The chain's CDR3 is CASSLERQDTQYF. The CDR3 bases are TGTGCCAGCAGCTTAGAGAGGCAAGATACGCAGTATTTT.

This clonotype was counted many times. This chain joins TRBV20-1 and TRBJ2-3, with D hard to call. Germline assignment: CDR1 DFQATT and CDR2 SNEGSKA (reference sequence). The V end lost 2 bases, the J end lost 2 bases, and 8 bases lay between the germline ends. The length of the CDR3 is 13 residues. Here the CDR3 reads CSARNQDTDTQYF. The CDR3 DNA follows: TGCAGTGCTAGAAATCAGGACACAGATACGCAGTATTTT.

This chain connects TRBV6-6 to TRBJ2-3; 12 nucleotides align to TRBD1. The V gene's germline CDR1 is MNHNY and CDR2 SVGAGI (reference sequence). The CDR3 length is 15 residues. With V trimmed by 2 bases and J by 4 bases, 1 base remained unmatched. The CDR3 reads CASSYGTGGADTQYF. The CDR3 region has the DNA TGTGCCAGCAGTTACGGGACAGGGGGCGCAGATACGCAGTATTTT.

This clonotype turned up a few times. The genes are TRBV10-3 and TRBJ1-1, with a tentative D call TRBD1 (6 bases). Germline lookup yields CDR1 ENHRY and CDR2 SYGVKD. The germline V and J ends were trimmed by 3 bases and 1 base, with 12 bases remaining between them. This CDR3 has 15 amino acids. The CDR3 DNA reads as TGTGCCATCAGTGATACGGGGGCCGCGAACACTGAAGCTTTCTTT. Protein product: CAISDTGAANTEAFF.

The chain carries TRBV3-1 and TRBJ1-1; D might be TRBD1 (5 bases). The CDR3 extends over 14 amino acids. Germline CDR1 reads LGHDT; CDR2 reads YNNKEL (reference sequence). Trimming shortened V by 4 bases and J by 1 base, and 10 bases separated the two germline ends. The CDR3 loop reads CASSPLTENTEAFF. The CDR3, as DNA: TGTGCCAGCAGCCCCCTGACAGAGAACACTGAAGCTTTCTTT.

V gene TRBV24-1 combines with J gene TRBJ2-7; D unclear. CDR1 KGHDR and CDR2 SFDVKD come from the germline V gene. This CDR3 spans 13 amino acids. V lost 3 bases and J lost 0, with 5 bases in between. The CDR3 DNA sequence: TGTGCCACCAGTGATACGGTCTCCTACGAGCAGTACTTC. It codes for CATSDTVSYEQYF.

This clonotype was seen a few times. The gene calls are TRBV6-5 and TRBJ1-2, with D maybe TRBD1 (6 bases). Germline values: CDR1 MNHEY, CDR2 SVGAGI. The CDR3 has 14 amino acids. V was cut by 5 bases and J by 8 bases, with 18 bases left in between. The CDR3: CASSRDITSSGYTF. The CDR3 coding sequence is TGTGCCAGCAGTAGGGACATCACCTCTAGCGGCTACACCTTC.

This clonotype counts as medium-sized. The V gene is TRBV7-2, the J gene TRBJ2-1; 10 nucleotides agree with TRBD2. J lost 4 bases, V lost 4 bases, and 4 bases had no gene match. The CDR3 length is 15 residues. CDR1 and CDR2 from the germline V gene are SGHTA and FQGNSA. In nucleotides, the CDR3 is TGTGCCAGCAGCTCGACTAGCGGGCAGTACAATGAGCAGTTCTTC. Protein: CASSSTSGQYNEQFF.

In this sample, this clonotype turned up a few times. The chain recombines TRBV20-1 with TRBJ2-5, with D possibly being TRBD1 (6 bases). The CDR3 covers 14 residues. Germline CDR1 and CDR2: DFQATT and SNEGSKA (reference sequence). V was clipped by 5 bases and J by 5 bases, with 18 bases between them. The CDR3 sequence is CSARLGRGTETQYF. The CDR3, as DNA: TGCAGTGCTCGCCTGGGCAGGGGTACGGAGACCCAGTACTTC.

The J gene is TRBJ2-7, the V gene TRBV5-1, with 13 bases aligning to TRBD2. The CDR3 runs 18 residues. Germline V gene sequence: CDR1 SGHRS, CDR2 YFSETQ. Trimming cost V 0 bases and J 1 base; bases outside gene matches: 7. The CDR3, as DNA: TGCGCCAGCAGCTTGGGCCGGACTAGCGGGGGCCAGTCCTACGAGCAGTACTTC. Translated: CASSLGRTSGGQSYEQYF. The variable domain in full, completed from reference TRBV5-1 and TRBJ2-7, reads KAGVTQTPRYLIKTRGQQVTLSCSPISGHRSVSWYQQTPGQGLQFLFEYFSETQRNKGNFPGRFSGRQFSNSRSEMNVSTLELGDSALYLCASSLGRTSGGQSYEQYFGPGTRLTVT.

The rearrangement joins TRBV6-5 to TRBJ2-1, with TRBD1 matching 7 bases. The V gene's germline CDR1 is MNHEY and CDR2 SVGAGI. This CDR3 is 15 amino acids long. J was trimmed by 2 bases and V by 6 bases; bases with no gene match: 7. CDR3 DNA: TGTGCCAGCAGCGCGCAGGGGGTCACCTACAATGAGCAGTTCTTC. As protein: CASSAQGVTYNEQFF.

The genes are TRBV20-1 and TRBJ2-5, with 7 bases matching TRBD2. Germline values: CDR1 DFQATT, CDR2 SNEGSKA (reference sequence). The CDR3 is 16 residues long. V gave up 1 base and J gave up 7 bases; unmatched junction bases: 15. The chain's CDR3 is CSARVGSWREYGTQYF. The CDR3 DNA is TGCAGTGCTAGAGTGGGGAGCTGGCGGGAGTATGGGACCCAGTACTTC.

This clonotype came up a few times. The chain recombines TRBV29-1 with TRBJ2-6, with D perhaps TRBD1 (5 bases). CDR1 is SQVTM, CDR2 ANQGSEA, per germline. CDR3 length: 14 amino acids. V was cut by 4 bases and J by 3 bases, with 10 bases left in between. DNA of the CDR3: TGCAGCGTTGGGGGCAGCTTTGGGGCCAACGTCCTGACTTTC. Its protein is CSVGGSFGANVLTF.

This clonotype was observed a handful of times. In DNA form, the CDR3 reads TGTGCCAGCAGCGATGGACAGCCTAGGGGGAACACTGAAGCTTTCTTT. It is translated as CASSDGQPRGNTEAFF. V and J are TRBV7-9 and TRBJ1-1; TRBD1 might be the D (6 bases). The V gene lost 5 bases and the J gene lost 1 base, with 17 bases spanning the gap. This CDR3 is 16 amino acids long. The germline gives CDR1 SEHNR, CDR2 FQNEAQ (reference sequence).

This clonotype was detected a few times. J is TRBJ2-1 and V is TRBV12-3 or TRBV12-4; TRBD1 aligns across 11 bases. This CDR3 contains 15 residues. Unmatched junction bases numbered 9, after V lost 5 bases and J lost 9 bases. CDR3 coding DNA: TGTGCCAGCAGTGTTCCGGGACAGGGGGTTGGTGAGCAGTTCTTC. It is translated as CASSVPGQGVGEQFF.

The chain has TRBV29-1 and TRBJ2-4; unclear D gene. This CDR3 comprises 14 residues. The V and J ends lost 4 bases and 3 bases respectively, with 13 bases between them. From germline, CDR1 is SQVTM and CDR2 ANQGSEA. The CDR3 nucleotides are TGCAGCGTTGCCGAGCCCGATTTCAAAAACATTCAGTACTTC. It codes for CSVAEPDFKNIQYF.

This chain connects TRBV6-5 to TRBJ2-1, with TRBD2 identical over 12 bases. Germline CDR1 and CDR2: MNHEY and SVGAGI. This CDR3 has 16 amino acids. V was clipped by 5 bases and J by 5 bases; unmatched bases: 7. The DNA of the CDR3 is TGTGCCAGCAGTCCGCTAGCGGGGGGGTCTGACAATGAGCAGTTCTTC. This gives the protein CASSPLAGGSDNEQFF.

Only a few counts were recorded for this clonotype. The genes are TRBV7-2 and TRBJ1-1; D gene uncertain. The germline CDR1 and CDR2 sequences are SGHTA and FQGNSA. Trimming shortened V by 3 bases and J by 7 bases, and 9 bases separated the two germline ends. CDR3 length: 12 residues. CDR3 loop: CASSFGGNEAFF. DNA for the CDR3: TGTGCCAGCAGCTTTGGAGGGAATGAAGCTTTCTTT.

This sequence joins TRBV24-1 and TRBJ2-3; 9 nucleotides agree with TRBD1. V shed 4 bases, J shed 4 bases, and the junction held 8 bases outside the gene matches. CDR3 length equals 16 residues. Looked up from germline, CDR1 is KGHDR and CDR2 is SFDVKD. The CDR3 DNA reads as TGTGCCACCAGTGACCCCGACAGGGGGAGGTCAGATACGCAGTATTTT. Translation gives CATSDPDRGRSDTQYF.

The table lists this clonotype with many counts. The CDR3: CASSWRRLAGVETQYF. The CDR3 nucleotides read TGTGCCAGCAGCTGGAGGCGGCTAGCGGGGGTGGAGACCCAGTACTTC. V gene TRBV5-4 combines with J gene TRBJ2-5; 10 bases are shared with TRBD2. J gave up 5 bases and V 3 bases, and 10 bases lay outside the gene matches. CDR1 is SGHNT, CDR2 YYREEE, per germline (reference sequence). CDR3 length: 16 amino acids.

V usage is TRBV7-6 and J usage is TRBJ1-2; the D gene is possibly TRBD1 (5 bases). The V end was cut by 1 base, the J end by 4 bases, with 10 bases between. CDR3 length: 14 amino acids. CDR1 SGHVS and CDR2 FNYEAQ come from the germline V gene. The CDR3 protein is CASSLGAGPYGYTF. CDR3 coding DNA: TGTGCCAGCAGCTTAGGGGCAGGGCCCTATGGCTACACCTTC.

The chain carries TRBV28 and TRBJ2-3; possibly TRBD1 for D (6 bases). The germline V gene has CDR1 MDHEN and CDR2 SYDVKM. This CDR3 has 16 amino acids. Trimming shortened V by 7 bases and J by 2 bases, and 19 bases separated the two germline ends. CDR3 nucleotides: TGTGCCAGCAAAACAGGGTGGGATCGGGACACAGATACGCAGTATTTT. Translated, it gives CASKTGWDRDTDTQYF.